One T cell receptor (beta chain) is described in this entry. What it recognizes is unknown. The data originate from a study of shared clonotypes between healthy human individuals. Study-wide findings and caveats: Some clonotypes were shared by all four sorted-subset donors, while others were not shared. The non-shared ones had lower generation probabilities than the shared ones.

Only in-frame clones appear in the TCRdb table, and some are missing; sequencing was by immunoSEQ multiplex PCR. Of around 1.5 million clones detected, approximately 98% appear once; the ten largest clones hold approximately 0.45%. The CDR3 runs 16 residues. The receptor was isolated from a man in his thirties or forties in good health. Sequencing was carried out using naive CD4+ T cells sorted from blood. The subset is: CD45RA+ positively selected. V and J are TRBV7-5 and TRBJ2-7; the listed D gene, TRBD1, was not tested against the DNA. TRBV7-5 represents a pseudogene. The CDR3 coding sequence is TGTGTCAGAAGCTCAGGGGGACAGGGGTTGGTGTACGAGCAGTACTTC. Residues: CVRSSGGQGLVYEQYF.